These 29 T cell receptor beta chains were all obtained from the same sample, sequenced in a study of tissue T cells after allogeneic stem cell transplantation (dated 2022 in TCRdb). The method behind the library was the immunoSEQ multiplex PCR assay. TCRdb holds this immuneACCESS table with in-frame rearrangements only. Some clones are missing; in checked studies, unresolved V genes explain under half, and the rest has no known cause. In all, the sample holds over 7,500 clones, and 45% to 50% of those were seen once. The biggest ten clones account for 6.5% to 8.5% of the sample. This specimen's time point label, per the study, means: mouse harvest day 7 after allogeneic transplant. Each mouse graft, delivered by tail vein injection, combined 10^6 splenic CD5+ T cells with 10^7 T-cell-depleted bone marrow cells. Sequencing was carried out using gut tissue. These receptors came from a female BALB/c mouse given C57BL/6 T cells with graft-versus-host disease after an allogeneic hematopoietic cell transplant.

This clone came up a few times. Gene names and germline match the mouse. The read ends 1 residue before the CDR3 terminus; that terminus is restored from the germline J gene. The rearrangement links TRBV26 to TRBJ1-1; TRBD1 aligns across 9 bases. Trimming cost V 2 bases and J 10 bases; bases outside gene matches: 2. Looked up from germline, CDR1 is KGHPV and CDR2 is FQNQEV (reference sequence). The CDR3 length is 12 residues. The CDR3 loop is CASSLDRGGVFF. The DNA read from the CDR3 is TGTGCCAGCAGTCTGGACAGGGGGGGAGTCTTC.

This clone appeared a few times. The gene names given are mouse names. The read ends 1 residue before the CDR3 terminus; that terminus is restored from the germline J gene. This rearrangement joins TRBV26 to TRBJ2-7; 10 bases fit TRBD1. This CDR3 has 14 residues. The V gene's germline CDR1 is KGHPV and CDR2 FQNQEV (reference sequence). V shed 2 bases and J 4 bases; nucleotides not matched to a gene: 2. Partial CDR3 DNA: TGTGCCAGCAGTCTGCGACAGGGGGCATATGAACAGTAC. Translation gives CASSLRQGAYEQY. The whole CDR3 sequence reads CASSLRQGAYEQYF.

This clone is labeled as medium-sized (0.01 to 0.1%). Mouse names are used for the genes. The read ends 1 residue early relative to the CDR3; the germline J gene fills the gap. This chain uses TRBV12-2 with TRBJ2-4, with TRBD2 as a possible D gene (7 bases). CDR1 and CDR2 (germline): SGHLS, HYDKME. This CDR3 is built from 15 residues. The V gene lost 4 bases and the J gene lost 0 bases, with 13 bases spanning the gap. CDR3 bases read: TGTGCCAGCTCCCCCTGGGGGCCTAGTCAAAACACCTTGTAC. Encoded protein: CASSPWGPSQNTLY. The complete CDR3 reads CASSPWGPSQNTLYF.

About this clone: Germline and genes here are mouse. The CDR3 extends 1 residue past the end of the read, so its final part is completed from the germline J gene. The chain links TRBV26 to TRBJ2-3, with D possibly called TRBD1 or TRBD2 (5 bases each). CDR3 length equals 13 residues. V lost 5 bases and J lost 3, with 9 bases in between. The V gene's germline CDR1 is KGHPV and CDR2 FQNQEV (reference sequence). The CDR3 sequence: CASSMGRAETLYF. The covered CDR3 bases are TGTGCCAGCAGTATGGGACGGGCAGAAACGCTGTAT.

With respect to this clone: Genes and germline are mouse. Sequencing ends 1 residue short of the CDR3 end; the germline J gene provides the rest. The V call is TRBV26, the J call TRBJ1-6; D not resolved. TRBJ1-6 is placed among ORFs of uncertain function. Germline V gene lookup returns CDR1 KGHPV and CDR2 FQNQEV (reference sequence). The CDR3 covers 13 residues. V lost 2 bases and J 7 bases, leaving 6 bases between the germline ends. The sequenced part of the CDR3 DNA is TGTGCCAGCAGTCTGACAGAAAATTCGCCCCTCTAC. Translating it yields CASSLTENSPLY. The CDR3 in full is CASSLTENSPLYF.

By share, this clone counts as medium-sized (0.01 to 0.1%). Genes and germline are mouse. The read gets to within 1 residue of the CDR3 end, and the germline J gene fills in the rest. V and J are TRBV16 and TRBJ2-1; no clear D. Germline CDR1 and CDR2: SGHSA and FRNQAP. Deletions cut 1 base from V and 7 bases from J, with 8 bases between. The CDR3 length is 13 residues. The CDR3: CASSLAGGAEQFF. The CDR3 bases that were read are TGTGCAAGCAGCTTAGCGGGTGGGGCTGAGCAGTTC.

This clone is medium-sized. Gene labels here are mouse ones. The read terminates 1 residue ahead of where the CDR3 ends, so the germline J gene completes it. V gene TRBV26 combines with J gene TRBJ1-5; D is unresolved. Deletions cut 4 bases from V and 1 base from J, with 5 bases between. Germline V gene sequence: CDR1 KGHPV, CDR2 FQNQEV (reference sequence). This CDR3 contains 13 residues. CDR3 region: CASSRQNNQAPLF. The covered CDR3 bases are TGTGCCAGCAGTCGGCAGAACAACCAGGCTCCGCTT.

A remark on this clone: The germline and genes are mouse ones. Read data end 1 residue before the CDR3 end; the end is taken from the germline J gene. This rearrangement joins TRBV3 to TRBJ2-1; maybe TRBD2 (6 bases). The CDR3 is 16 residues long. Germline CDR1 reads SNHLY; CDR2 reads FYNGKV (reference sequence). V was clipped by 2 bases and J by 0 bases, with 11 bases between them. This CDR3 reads CASSLSLGNNYAEQFF. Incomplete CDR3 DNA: TGTGCCAGCAGCTTAAGTCTGGGGAATAACTATGCTGAGCAGTTC.

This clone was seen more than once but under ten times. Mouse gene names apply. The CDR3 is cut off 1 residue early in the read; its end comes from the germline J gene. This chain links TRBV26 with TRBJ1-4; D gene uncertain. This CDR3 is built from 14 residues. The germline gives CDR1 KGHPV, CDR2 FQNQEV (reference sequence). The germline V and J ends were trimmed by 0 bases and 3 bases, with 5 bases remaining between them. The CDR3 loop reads CASSLSPANERLFF. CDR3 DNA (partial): TGTGCCAGCAGTCTGTCGCCAGCCAACGAAAGATTATTT.

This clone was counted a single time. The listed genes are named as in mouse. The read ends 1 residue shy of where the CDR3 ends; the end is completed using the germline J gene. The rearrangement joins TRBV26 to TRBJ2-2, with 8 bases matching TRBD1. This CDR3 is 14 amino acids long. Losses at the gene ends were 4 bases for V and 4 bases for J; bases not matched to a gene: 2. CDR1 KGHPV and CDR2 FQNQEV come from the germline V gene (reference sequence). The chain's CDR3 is CASSPRGRTGQLYF. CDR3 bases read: TGTGCCAGCAGTCCCAGGGGGCGCACCGGGCAGCTCTAC. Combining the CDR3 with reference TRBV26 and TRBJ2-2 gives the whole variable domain NSKVIQTPRYLVKGQGQKAKMRCIPEKGHPVVFWYQQNKNNEFKFLINFQNQEVLQQIDMTEKRFSAECPSNSPCSLEIQSSEAGDSALYLCASSPRGRTGQLYFGEGSKLTVL.

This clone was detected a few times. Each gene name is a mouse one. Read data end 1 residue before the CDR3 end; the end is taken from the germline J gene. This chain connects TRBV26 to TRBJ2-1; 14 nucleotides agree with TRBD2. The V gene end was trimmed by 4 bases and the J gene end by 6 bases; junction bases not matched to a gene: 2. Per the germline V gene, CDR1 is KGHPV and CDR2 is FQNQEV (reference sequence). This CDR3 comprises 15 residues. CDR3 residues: CASSRDWGGGAEQFF. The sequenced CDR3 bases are TGTGCCAGCAGTCGGGACTGGGGGGGCGGTGCTGAGCAGTTC.

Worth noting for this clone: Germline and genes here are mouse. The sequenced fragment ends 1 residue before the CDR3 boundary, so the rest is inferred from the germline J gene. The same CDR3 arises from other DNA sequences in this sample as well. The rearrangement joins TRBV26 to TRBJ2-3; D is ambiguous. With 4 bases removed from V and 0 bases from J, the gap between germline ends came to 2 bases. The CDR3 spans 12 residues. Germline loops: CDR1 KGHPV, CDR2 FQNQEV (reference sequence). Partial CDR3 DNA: TGTGCCAGCAGTCAGAGTGCAGAAACGCTGTAT. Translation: CASSQSAETLY. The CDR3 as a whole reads CASSQSAETLYF.

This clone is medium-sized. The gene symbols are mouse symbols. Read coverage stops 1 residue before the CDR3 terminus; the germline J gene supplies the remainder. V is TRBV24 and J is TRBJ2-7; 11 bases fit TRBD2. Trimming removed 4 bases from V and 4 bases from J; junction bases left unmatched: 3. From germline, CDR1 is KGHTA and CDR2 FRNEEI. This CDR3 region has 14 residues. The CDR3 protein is CASSPDWGGYEQYF. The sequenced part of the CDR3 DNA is TGTGCCAGCAGTCCAGACTGGGGGGGTTATGAACAGTAC.

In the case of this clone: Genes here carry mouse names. The CDR3 DNA, read in part, is TGTGCCAGCAGTGGCCGGGACAGTAGTGCAGAAACGCTGTAT. Translated: CASSGRDSSAETLY. The entire CDR3 reads CASSGRDSSAETLYF. This rearrangement joins TRBV13-3 to TRBJ2-3; 7 bases are a match to TRBD1. The read gets to within 1 residue of the CDR3 end, and the germline J gene fills in the rest. J lost 0 bases, V lost 3 bases, and 4 bases had no gene match. The CDR3 is made up of 15 amino acids. The germline V gene encodes CDR1 NNHDY and CDR2 SYVADS.

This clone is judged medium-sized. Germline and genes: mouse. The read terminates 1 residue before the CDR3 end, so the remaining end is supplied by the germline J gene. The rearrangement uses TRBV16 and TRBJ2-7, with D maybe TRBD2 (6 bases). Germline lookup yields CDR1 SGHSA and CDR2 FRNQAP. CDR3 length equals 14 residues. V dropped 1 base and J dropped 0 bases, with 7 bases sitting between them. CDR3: CASSLAGDSYEQYF. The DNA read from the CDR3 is TGTGCAAGCAGCTTAGCTGGGGACTCCTATGAACAGTAC.

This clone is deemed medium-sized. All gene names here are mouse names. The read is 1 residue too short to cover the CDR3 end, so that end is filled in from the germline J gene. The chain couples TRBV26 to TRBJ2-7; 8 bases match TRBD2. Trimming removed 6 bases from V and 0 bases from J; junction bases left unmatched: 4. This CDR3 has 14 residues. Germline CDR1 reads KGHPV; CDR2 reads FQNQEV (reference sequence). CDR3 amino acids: CASSRGLVSYEQYF. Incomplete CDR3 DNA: TGTGCCAGCAGCCGGGGACTGGTCTCCTATGAACAGTAC. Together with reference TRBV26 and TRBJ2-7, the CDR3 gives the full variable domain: NSKVIQTPRYLVKGQGQKAKMRCIPEKGHPVVFWYQQNKNNEFKFLINFQNQEVLQQIDMTEKRFSAECPSNSPCSLEIQSSEAGDSALYLCASSRGLVSYEQYFGPGTRLTVL.

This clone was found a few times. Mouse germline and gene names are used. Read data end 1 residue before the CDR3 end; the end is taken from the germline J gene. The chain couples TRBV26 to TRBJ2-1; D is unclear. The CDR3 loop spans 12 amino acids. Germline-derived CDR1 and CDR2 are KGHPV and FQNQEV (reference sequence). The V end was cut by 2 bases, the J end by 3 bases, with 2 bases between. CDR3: CASSLGYAEQFF. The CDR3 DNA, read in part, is TGTGCCAGCAGTCTGGGCTATGCTGAGCAGTTC.

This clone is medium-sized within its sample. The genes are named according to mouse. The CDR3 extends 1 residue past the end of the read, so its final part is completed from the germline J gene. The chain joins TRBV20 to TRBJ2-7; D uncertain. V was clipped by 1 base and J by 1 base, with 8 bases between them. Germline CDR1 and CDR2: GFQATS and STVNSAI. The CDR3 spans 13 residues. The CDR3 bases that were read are TGTGGTGCTAGGGGACGGAATTCCTATGAACAGTAC. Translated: CGARGRNSYEQY. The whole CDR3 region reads CGARGRNSYEQYF.

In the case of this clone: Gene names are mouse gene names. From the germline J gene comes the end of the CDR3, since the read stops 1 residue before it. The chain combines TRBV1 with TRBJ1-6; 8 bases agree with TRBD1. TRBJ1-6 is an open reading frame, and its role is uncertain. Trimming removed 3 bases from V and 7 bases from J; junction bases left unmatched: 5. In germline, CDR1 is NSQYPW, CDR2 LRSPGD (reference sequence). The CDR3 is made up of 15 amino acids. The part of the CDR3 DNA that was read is TGCACCTGCAGTGCCTCTCAGGGGGCCAATTCGCCCCTCTAC. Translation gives CTCSASQGANSPLY. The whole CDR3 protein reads CTCSASQGANSPLYF.

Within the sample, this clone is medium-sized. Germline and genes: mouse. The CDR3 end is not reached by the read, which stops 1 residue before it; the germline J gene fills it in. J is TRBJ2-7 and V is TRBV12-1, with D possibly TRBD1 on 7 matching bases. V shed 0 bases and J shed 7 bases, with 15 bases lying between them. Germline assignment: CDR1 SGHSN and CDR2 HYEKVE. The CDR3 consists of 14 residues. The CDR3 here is CASSLGKGAREQYF. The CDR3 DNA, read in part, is TGTGCCAGCTCTCTCGGGAAGGGGGCGCGAGAACAGTAC. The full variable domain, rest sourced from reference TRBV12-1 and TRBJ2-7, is DSGVVQSPRHIIKEKGGRSVLTCIPISGHSNVVWYQQTLGKELKFLIQHYEKVERDKGFLPSRFSVQQFDDYHSEMNMSALELEDSAMYFCASSLGKGAREQYFGPGTRLTVL.

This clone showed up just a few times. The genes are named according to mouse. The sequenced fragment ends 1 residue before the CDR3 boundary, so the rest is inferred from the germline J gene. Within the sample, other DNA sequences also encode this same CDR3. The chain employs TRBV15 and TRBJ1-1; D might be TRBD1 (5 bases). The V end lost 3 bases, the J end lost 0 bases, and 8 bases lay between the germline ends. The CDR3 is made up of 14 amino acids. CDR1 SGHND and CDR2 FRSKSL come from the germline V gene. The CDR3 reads CASSLGGANTEVFF. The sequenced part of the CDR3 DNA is TGTGCCAGCAGTTTGGGGGGGGCAAACACAGAAGTCTTC.

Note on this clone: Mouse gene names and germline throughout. The CDR3 bases that were read are TGTGCAAGCAGCTTAGAGGTTTCCAACGAAAGATTATTT. It encodes CASSLEVSNERLF. The CDR3 reads in full as CASSLEVSNERLFF. The V call is TRBV16, the J call TRBJ1-4; D gene uncertain. Read coverage stops 1 residue before the CDR3 terminus; the germline J gene supplies the remainder. The V end lost 0 bases, the J end lost 0 bases, and 2 bases lay between the germline ends. Germline V gene lookup returns CDR1 SGHSA and CDR2 FRNQAP. This CDR3 comprises 14 residues.

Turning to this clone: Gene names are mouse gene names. The part of the CDR3 DNA that was read is TGTGCTAGCAGTTTATACCAGAAAAACACAGAAGTCTTC. Residues: CASSLYQKNTEVF. The CDR3 in full is CASSLYQKNTEVFF. V and J are TRBV29 and TRBJ1-1; D unclear. With the read ending 1 residue before the CDR3 end, the germline J gene is used to fill in that end. Trimming took 1 base from V and 1 from J, leaving 7 bases between them. This CDR3 has 14 residues. Germline CDR1 MSHET, CDR2 SYDVDS.

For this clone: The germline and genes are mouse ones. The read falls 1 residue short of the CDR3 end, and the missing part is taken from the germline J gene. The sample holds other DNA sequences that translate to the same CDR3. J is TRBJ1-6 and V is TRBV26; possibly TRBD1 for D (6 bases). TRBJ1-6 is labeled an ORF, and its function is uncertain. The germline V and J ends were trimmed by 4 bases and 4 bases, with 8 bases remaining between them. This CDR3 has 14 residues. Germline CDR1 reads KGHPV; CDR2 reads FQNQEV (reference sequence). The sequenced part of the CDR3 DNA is TGTGCCAGCAGTCCCGGACAGTATAATTCGCCCCTCTAC. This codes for CASSPGQYNSPLY. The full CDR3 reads CASSPGQYNSPLYF.

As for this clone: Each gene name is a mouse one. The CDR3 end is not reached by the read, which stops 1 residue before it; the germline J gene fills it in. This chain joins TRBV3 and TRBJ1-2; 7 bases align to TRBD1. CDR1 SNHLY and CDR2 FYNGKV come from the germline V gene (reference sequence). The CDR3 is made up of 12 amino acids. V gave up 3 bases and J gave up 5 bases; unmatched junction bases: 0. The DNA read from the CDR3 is TGTGCCAGCAGCTTGACAGGGTCCGACTACACC. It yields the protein CASSLTGSDYT. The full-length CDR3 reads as CASSLTGSDYTF.

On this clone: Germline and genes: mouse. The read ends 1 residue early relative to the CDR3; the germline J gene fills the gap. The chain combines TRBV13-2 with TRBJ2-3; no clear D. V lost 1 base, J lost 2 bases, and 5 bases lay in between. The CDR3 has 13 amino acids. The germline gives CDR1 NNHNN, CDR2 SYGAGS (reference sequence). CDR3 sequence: CASGDRNAETLYF. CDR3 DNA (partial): TGTGCCAGCGGTGATCGAAATGCAGAAACGCTGTAT.

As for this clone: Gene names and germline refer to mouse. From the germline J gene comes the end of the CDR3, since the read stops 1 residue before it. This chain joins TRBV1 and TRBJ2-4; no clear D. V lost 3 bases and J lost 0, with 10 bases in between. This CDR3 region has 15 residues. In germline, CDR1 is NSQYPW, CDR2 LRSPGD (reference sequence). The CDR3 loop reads CTCSAGGKSQNTLYF. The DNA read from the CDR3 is TGCACCTGCAGTGCTGGAGGGAAGAGTCAAAACACCTTGTAC.

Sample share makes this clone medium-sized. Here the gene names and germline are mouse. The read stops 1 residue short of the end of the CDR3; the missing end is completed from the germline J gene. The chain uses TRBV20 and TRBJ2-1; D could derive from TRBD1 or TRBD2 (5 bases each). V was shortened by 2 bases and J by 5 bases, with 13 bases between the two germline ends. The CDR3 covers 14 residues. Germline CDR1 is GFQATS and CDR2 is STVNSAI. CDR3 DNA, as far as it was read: TGTGGTGCTAGGCCCCGGGGGAGAGATGCTGAGCAGTTC. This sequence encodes CGARPRGRDAEQF. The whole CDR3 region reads CGARPRGRDAEQFF.

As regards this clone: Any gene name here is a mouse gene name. The covered CDR3 bases are TGCTCCAGCAGTCAACCACCGGGGGGGAGCTCCTATGAACAGTAC. It encodes CSSSQPPGGSSYEQY. The CDR3 reads in full as CSSSQPPGGSSYEQYF. The chain carries TRBV23 and TRBJ2-7; the DNA was not used to check the table's D call, TRBD2. The CDR3 end is not reached by the read, which stops 1 residue before it; the germline J gene fills it in. CDR1 and CDR2 (germline): KGHTA, FQNQQP. This CDR3 has 16 amino acids. The variable domain in full, with the rest retrieved from reference TRBV23 and TRBJ2-7, is DAAVTQKPRYLIKMKGQEAEMKCIPEKGHTAVFWYQQKQSKELKFLIYFQNQQPLDQIDMVKERFSAVCPSSSLCSLGIRTCEAEDSALYLCSSSQPPGGSSYEQYFGPGTRLTVL.